This TCR beta chain was captured in a study of cytomegalovirus exposure and HLA in healthy donors. Regarding the study as a whole: Exclusion applied to some V segments, including TRBV6-2 and TRBV6-3, as they were indistinguishable.

Of note for this clone: The antigen remains undetermined.

The PCR ran on 60 Vbeta and 13 Jbeta primers. The repertoire was sequenced with immunoSEQ multiplex PCR; TCRdb's copy has only in-frame clones and lacks some. The data contain some 190,000 clones, roughly 77% of them seen just once; the ten biggest clones take up approximately 3.1%. Germline values: CDR1 SGHNT, CDR2 YYREEE (reference sequence). This CDR3 comprises 14 residues. Trimming shortened V by 3 bases and J by 2 bases, and 8 bases separated the two germline ends. This TCR was recovered from a woman between 25 and 40 years old in good health and CMV-seropositive. V is TRBV5-4 and J is TRBJ2-2, with D perhaps TRBD2 (6 bases). Sequencing used PBMCs. The CDR3 loop reads CASSSDYNTGELFF. DNA for the CDR3: TGTGCCAGCAGCTCGGACTATAACACCGGGGAGCTGTTTTTT. The full variable domain, with the rest looked up from reference TRBV5-4 and TRBJ2-2, is ETGVTQSPTHLIKTRGQQVTLRCSSQSGHNTVSWYQQALGQGPQFIFQYYREEENGRGNFPPRFSGLQFPNYSSELNVNALELDDSALYLCASSSDYNTGELFFGEGSRLTVL.